The clone carrying this T cell receptor beta chain was seen a few times. These data come from a study of cytomegalovirus exposure and HLA in healthy donors. PCR was performed using 60 Vbeta and 13 Jbeta primers. The assay was immunoSEQ multiplex PCR, and TCRdb's table has in-frame clones only and misses some. This table holds some 150,000 clones, 83% found once. There are 14 residues in the CDR3. Germline values: CDR1 SGDLS, CDR2 YYNGEE. V gave up 3 bases and J gave up 2 bases, with 11 bases separating them. The V and J genes are TRBV9 and TRBJ1-1; weak D call: TRBD1 (6 bases). The sequence derives from a man aged 35 to 55 in good health and CMV-seronegative. The sequenced material came from PBMCs. CDR3 nucleotide sequence: TGTGCCAGCAGCGAGAGAGGGGGAAACACTGAAGCTTTCTTT. It translates to CASSERGGNTEAFF. The full variable domain, its missing parts supplied by reference TRBV9 and TRBJ1-1, is DSGVTQTPKHLITATGQRVTLRCSPRSGDLSVYWYQQSLDQGLQFLIQYYNGEERAKGNILERFSAQQFPDLHSELNLSSLELGDSALYFCASSERGGNTEAFFGQGTRLTVV.